This T cell receptor (beta chain) was recovered during a study of blood T cells in healthy people across ages. Peripheral blood was drawn, ten milliliters per donor. Study outcomes and limitations: Percentage of naive T cells showed a strong correlation with TCR beta diversity.

As regards this clonotype: Its antigen remains unidentified.

The authors ran a second PCR of 7 to 11 cycles using a sample-barcoded 5' primer and a J-beta primer mix. TCRdb passed the 5' RACE reads through MiXCR, listing each CDR3 protein once. The table shows over a million distinct CDR3 sequences, with under 30% occurring only once. CDR1 and CDR2 from the germline V gene are SQVTM and ANQGSEA. The V end was cut by 4 bases, the J end by 1 base, with 10 bases between. The CDR3 consists of 13 residues. The same sample was also studied in work on T cells of mothers and their children. That investigation notes: Among related mother-child pairs, overlap was slightly higher than in unrelated pairs, though not significantly.

Sequencing was done on a sample of blood. The V and J genes are TRBV29-1 and TRBJ1-1; D is perhaps TRBD1 (6 bases). The clonotype comes from a girl aged 2 to 10 in good health. The CDR3 reads CSVGGATNTEAFF. As DNA, the CDR3 is TGCAGCGTTGGGGGGGCGACGAACACTGAAGCTTTCTTT. Filled out from reference TRBV29-1 and TRBJ1-1, the complete variable domain reads SAVISQKPSRDICQRGTSLTIQCQVDSQVTMMFWYRQQPGQSLTLIATANQGSEATYESGFVIDKFPISRPNLTFSTLTVSNMSPEDSSIYLCSVGGATNTEAFFGQGTRLTVV.